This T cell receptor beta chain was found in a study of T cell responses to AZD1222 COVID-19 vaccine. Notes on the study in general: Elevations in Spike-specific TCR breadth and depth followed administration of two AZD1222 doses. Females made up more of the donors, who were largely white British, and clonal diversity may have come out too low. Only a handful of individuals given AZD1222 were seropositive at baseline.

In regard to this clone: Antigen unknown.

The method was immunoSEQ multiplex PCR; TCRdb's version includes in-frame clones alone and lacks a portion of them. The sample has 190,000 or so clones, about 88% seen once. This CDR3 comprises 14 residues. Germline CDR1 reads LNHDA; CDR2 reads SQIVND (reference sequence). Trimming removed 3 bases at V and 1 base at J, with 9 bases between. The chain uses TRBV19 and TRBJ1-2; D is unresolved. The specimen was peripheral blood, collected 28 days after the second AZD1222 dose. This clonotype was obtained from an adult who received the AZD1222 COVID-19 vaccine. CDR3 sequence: CASSMGELNYGYTF. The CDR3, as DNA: TGTGCCAGTAGTATGGGAGAGCTTAACTATGGCTACACCTTC. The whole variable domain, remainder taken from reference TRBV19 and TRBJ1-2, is DGGITQSPKYLFRKEGQNVTLSCEQNLNHDAMYWYRQDPGQGLRLIYYSQIVNDFQKGDIAEGYSVSREKKESFPLTVTSAQKNPTAFYLCASSMGELNYGYTFGSGTRLTVV.